One sample yielded the 6 T cell receptor beta chains listed below, sequenced in a study of T cell responses to AZD1222 COVID-19 vaccine. The repertoire was sequenced with immunoSEQ multiplex PCR; TCRdb's copy has only in-frame clones and lacks some. Among around 100,000 clones listed, around 87% were seen once. The sequences come from peripheral blood, collected 28 days after the second AZD1222 dose. These receptors were collected from an adult who received the AZD1222 COVID-19 vaccine.

The chain couples TRBV27 to TRBJ1-2; 9 bases map to TRBD1. With V trimmed by 0 bases and J by 8 bases, 13 bases remained unmatched. Germline loops: CDR1 MNHEY, CDR2 SMNVEV (reference sequence). The CDR3 has 17 amino acids. CDR3 DNA: TGTGCCAGCAGTTTATCGCCGGGACAGGGCGGGAGACGGGGCTACACCTTC. It encodes CASSLSPGQGGRRGYTF.

The genes are TRBV28 and TRBJ2-7, with D maybe TRBD1 (6 bases). The CDR3 loop spans 14 amino acids. V lost 7 bases, J lost 6 bases, and 19 bases lay in between. Germline CDR1 MDHEN, CDR2 SYDVKM. CDR3 amino acids: CASTDLRQAGEQYF. CDR3 nucleotide sequence: TGTGCCAGCACCGACCTCAGACAGGCCGGCGAGCAGTACTTC. Full variable domain (remainder filled in from reference TRBV28 and TRBJ2-7): DVKVTQSSRYLVKRTGEKVFLECVQDMDHENMFWYRQDPGLGLRLIYFSYDVKMKEKGDIPEGYSVSREKKERFSLILESASTNQTSMYLCASTDLRQAGEQYFGPGTRLTVT.

This clone was observed a single time. This chain connects TRBV27 to TRBJ2-1; 9 bases are a match to TRBD2. V lost 5 bases and J lost 3; bases outside the gene matches: 5. Germline V lookup: CDR1 MNHEY, CDR2 SMNVEV (reference sequence). CDR3 length: 15 residues. This chain's CDR3 is CASSLMTSGYNEQFF. CDR3 sequence (DNA): TGTGCCAGCAGTCTGATGACTAGCGGCTACAATGAGCAGTTCTTC.

This clone was seen once. The chain carries TRBV10-1 and TRBJ1-1; D unresolved. V was trimmed by 0 bases and J by 2 bases, leaving 10 bases between them. There are 15 residues in the CDR3. Per germline, CDR1 WNHNN and CDR2 SYGVQD (reference sequence). The CDR3 DNA reads as TGCGCCAGCAGTGAGTCGGGCAGGACCAACACTGAAGCTTTCTTT. The encoded protein is CASSESGRTNTEAFF.

J is TRBJ2-5 and V is TRBV27, with unresolved D. This CDR3 has 14 residues. The germline V gene encodes CDR1 MNHEY and CDR2 SMNVEV (reference sequence). Trimming removed 6 bases at V and 0 bases at J, with 11 bases between. CDR3 in DNA: TGTGCCAGCAGGGGCCACCCGTACCAAGAGACCCAGTACTTC. This gives the protein CASRGHPYQETQYF.

The rearrangement joins TRBV27 to TRBJ2-6, with 9 bases lining up with TRBD1. Trimming cost V 7 bases and J 0 bases; bases outside gene matches: 16. Germline loops: CDR1 MNHEY, CDR2 SMNVEV (reference sequence). The CDR3 has 20 residues. The CDR3 here is CASMELRGTGTSSGANVLTF. The CDR3 DNA sequence: TGTGCCAGCATGGAATTACGGGGGACAGGGACTTCCTCTGGGGCCAACGTCCTGACTTTC.